The 21 T cell receptor beta chains listed next were all sequenced from one sample in a study of blood T cells in healthy people across ages. PCR was performed a second time for about 7 to 11 cycles using a sample-barcoded 5' primer and a J-beta primer mix. MiXCR was run by TCRdb on the 5' RACE reads, yielding one entry per CDR3 protein. Of roughly 680,000 distinct CDR3 sequences listed, 45% to 50% were seen once; the top ten hold 25% to 35%. The sequenced sample consisted of blood. Receptor source: a woman aged 55-69 years in good health.

The CDR3 sequence: CASSRERRGEDGYTF. The CDR3 DNA sequence: TGTGCCAGCAGCCGCGAACGCCGGGGCGAGGACGGCTACACCTTC. The V call is TRBV4-2, the J call TRBJ1-2; maybe TRBD1 (5 bases). Trimming left V 4 bases short and J 8 bases short, with 20 bases between. This CDR3 region has 15 residues. Germline CDR1 and CDR2: LGHNA and YNFKEQ.

To note about this clonotype: The junction and the germline gene differ at one end; a read error may be behind it. This rearrangement joins TRBV6-2 or TRBV6-3 to TRBJ2-4, with D maybe TRBD2 (6 bases). This CDR3 has 15 residues. CDR1 and CDR2 (germline): MNHEY, SVGEGT. CDR3 loop: CASSRLELAKDIQYF. In nucleotides, the CDR3 is TGTGCCAGCAGCAGACTGGAACTAGCCAAAGACATTCAGTACTTC.

This clonotype has a handful of counts. The chain combines TRBV6-2 or TRBV6-3 with TRBJ2-3; 8 bases are a match to TRBD2. The CDR3 is 15 amino acids. Germline assignment: CDR1 MNHEY and CDR2 SVGEGT. V shed 2 bases, J shed 2 bases, and the junction held 3 bases outside the gene matches. The CDR3 sequence: CASSYHSGNTDTQYF. For the CDR3, the DNA is TGTGCCAGCAGTTACCATAGCGGGAACACAGATACGCAGTATTTT.

The chain couples TRBV7-2 to TRBJ1-2; D unclear. The CDR3 has 13 amino acids. V was pared by 1 base and J by 3 bases, with 6 bases between. The V gene's germline CDR1 is SGHTA and CDR2 FQGNSA. The CDR3 DNA reads as TGTGCCAGCAGCTTAGATTGGGACTATGGCTACACCTTC. This sequence encodes CASSLDWDYGYTF. The whole variable domain, remainder taken from reference TRBV7-2 and TRBJ1-2, is GAGVSQSPSNKVTEKGKDVELRCDPISGHTALYWYRQSLGQGLEFLIYFQGNSAPDKSGLPSDRFSAERTGGSVSTLTIQRTQQEDSAVYLCASSLDWDYGYTFGSGTRLTVV.

This clonotype has ten or more counts. V usage is TRBV6-1 and J usage is TRBJ1-1; no clear D. Trimming removed 9 bases from V and 2 bases from J, with 13 bases in between. The CDR3 spans 13 residues. Germline V gene lookup returns CDR1 MNHNS and CDR2 SASEGT. The DNA for the CDR3 is TGTGCCAGTACAATTCAGTACAACACTGAAGCTTTCTTT. Translation gives CASTIQYNTEAFF.

V is TRBV25-1 and J is TRBJ2-1; 7 bases are a match to TRBD2. J gave up 0 bases and V 1 base, and 6 bases lay outside the gene matches. Germline V gene data show CDR1 as MGHDK and CDR2 as SYGVNS. This CDR3 contains 17 residues. CDR3 in amino acids: CASSESTRGSSYNEQFF. The CDR3 bases are TGTGCCAGCAGTGAATCGACTCGCGGGAGCTCCTACAATGAGCAGTTCTTC.

This chain joins TRBV4-2 and TRBJ2-5; TRBD2 aligns across 8 bases. Germline values: CDR1 LGHNA, CDR2 YNFKEQ. The CDR3 is 17 residues long. V shed 4 bases, J shed 0 bases, and the junction held 10 bases outside the gene matches. The CDR3 nucleotides are TGTGCCAGCAGCCCCTGGGCGGGGGGTAGTCACCAAGAGACCCAGTACTTC. It is translated as CASSPWAGGSHQETQYF.

This clonotype was counted between two and nine times. The J gene is TRBJ2-7, the V gene TRBV20-1, with a weak D call TRBD2 (5 bases). CDR1 is DFQATT and CDR2 is SNEGSKA in the germline V gene (reference sequence). With 3 bases removed from V and 2 bases from J, the gap between germline ends came to 11 bases. There are 13 residues in the CDR3. The CDR3 reads CSASRDYTYEQYF. The CDR3 region has the DNA TGCAGTGCTAGCAGAGACTACACCTACGAGCAGTACTTC.

The rearrangement links TRBV10-3 to TRBJ1-1; D not resolved. Trimming took 5 bases from V and 1 from J, leaving 20 bases between them. Looked up from germline, CDR1 is ENHRY and CDR2 is SYGVKD. CDR3 length equals 17 residues. CDR3: CAISTLKTKLGNTEAFF. The DNA of the CDR3 is TGTGCCATCAGTACCTTAAAAACTAAACTGGGGAACACTGAAGCTTTCTTT.

Of note for this clonotype: It may be a read error: a sequence one base away is much more abundant. The chain combines TRBV7-2 with TRBJ2-3, with D uncertain. The germline V gene has CDR1 SGHTA and CDR2 FQGNSA. The length of the CDR3 is 13 residues. Trimming removed 4 bases from V and 2 bases from J, with 7 bases in between. The DNA of the CDR3 is TGTGCCAGCAGCTGTCCAGACACAGATACGCAGTATTTT. Its protein product is CASSCPDTDTQYF.

Of note for this clonotype: Just one base apart from a much larger clone, this may be a read error. The chain recombines TRBV10-3 with TRBJ2-5; possibly TRBD2 for D (6 bases). In germline, CDR1 is ENHRY, CDR2 SYGVKD. The V gene lost 2 bases and the J gene lost 3 bases, with 10 bases spanning the gap. The CDR3 has 14 residues. CDR3 sequence (DNA): TGTGCCATCAGTGAGGCGGGGACGAAAGAGACCCAGTACTTC. The encoded protein is CAISEAGTKETQYF.

A note on this clonotype: A read error may produce the germline difference seen at one junction end. This sequence joins TRBV5-5 and TRBJ2-1; D gene unclear. CDR1 is SGHKS, CDR2 YYEKEE, per germline (reference sequence). CDR3 length equals 15 residues. The CDR3 nucleotides read TGTGCCAGCAGCTTGGGACCGAACTCCTACAATGTGCAGTTCTTC. Residues: CASSLGPNSYNVQFF. Full variable domain (missing parts from reference TRBV5-5 and TRBJ2-1): DAGVTQSPTHLIKTRGQQVTLRCSPISGHKSVSWYQQVLGQGPQFIFQYYEKEERGRGNFPDRFSARQFPNYSSELNVNALLLGDSALYLCASSLGPNSYNVQFFGPGTRLTVL.

This clonotype showed up just a few times. The chain is built from TRBV25-1 and TRBJ2-7, with TRBD2 identical over 8 bases. The CDR3 length is 14 residues. The germline V gene encodes CDR1 MGHDK and CDR2 SYGVNS. V trimming: 6 bases; J trimming: 3 bases; junction bases outside the gene matches: 7. CDR3 amino acids: CASSPALAVYEQYF. CDR3 nucleotide sequence: TGTGCCAGCAGCCCAGCACTAGCGGTCTACGAGCAGTACTTC.

This clonotype was detected only once. A much larger clone is a single base away; this may be a read error. The rearrangement links TRBV29-1 to TRBJ2-5; TRBD2 matches at 9 bases. CDR1 is SQVTM, CDR2 ANQGSEA, per germline. The CDR3 is 13 amino acids. The CDR3 sequence is CGSSGRTQETQYF. DNA of the CDR3: TGCGGCTCCAGCGGGAGGACCCAAGAGACCCAGTACTTC.

The V call is TRBV3-1, the J call TRBJ1-2, with D possibly being TRBD1 (6 bases). V was clipped by 2 bases and J by 4 bases, with 29 bases between them. This CDR3 has 20 amino acids. The germline gives CDR1 LGHDT, CDR2 YNNKEL (reference sequence). As DNA, the CDR3 is TGTGCCAGCAGCCAAACTTCAGGCGACAGGTCCCCAGACGGAGGCTATGGCTACACCTTC. Its translation is CASSQTSGDRSPDGGYGYTF.

This clonotype was observed a few times. This CDR3 reads CSAPGQQNTEAFF. The CDR3 DNA sequence: TGCAGTGCTCCGGGACAACAGAACACTGAAGCTTTCTTT. The J gene is TRBJ1-1, the V gene TRBV20-1; tentative D call: TRBD1 (6 bases). The length of the CDR3 is 13 residues. The V and J ends lost 5 bases and 1 base respectively, with 11 bases between them. The germline V gene encodes CDR1 DFQATT and CDR2 SNEGSKA (reference sequence).

CDR3 in DNA: TGTGCCAGCAGTTTAGGGGCCCTCCTGGGCAATGAGCAGTTCTTC. Its translation: CASSLGALLGNEQFF. The chain recombines TRBV6-5 with TRBJ2-1, with D maybe TRBD1 (5 bases). The CDR3 runs 15 residues. The ends were cut back, 4 bases at V and 6 bases at J, with 16 bases in the middle. Germline CDR1 reads MNHEY; CDR2 reads SVGAGI.

The chain employs TRBV7-2 and TRBJ1-6; 7 bases line up with TRBD1. V was clipped by 6 bases and J by 8 bases; unmatched bases: 4. The CDR3 loop spans 13 amino acids. CDR1 and CDR2 from the germline V gene are SGHTA and FQGNSA. This CDR3 is CASRRDRDSPLHF. The DNA of the CDR3 is TGTGCCAGCAGGCGAGACAGGGATTCACCCCTCCACTTT.

This clonotype appeared a few times. The V and J genes are TRBV20-1 and TRBJ2-1, with 8 bases matching TRBD2. The length of the CDR3 is 15 residues. CDR1 is DFQATT and CDR2 is SNEGSKA in the germline V gene (reference sequence). After removal of 3 bases from V and 9 bases from J, the junction contained 13 bases not matched to a gene. The CDR3 spells CSARMTSASEGEQFF. The CDR3, as DNA: TGCAGTGCTAGGATGACTAGCGCGAGCGAGGGTGAGCAGTTCTTC.

This clonotype was counted only a few times. The chain carries TRBV7-9 and TRBJ2-7; D may correspond to TRBD1 or TRBD2 (5 bases each). From germline, CDR1 is SEHNR and CDR2 FQNEAQ (reference sequence). This CDR3 contains 15 residues. Trimming removed 5 bases from V and 3 bases from J, with 17 bases in between. CDR3 bases: TGTGCCAGCAGCGCTAGCCGGGACGGCCACTACGAGCAGTACTTC. It yields the protein CASSASRDGHYEQYF.

This chain links TRBV6-6 with TRBJ1-1; D not certain. Trimming removed 6 bases at V and 1 base at J, with 9 bases between. This CDR3 spans 13 amino acids. Germline assignment: CDR1 MNHNY and CDR2 SVGAGI (reference sequence). CDR3 in DNA: TGTGCCAGCAGCCCCCTACCGAACACTGAAGCTTTCTTT. It codes for CASSPLPNTEAFF.